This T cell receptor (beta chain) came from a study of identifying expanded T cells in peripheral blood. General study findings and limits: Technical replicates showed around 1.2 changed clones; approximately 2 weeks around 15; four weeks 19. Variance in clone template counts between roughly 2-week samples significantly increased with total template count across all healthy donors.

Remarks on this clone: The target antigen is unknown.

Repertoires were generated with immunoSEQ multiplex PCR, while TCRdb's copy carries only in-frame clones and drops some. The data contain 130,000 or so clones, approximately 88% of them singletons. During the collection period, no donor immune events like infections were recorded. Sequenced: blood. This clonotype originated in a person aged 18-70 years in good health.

The CDR3 sequence: CASSVSGGTNEKLFF. Here the CDR3 DNA reads TGTGCCAGCAGCGTTTCAGGGGGGACTAATGAAAAACTGTTTTTT. V usage is TRBV9 and J usage is TRBJ1-4; 7 nucleotides match TRBD1. Losses at the gene ends were 2 bases for V and 2 bases for J; bases not matched to a gene: 3. The CDR3 has 15 residues. Looked up from germline, CDR1 is SGDLS and CDR2 is YYNGEE.